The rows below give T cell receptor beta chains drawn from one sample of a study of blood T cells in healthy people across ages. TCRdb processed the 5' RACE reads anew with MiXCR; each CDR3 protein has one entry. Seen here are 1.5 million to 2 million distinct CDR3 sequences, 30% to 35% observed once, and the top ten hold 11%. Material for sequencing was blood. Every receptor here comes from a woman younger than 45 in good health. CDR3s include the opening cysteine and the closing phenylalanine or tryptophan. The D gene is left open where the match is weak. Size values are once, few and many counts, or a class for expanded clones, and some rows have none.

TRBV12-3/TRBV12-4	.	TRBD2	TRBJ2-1	TGTGCCAGCAGTTTAGCCAGGCCAGCGGGGGGGCCAGATGAGCAGTTCTTC	CASSLARPAGGPDEQFF
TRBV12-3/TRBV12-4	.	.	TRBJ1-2	TGTGCCAGCAGTTCCCCTAATGGCTACACCTTC	CASSSPNGYTF
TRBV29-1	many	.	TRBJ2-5	TGCAGCGTTGAAAACACCTCGAAACCGGAGACCCAGTACTTC	CSVENTSKPETQYF
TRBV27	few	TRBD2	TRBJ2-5	TGTGCCAGCAGTTCATGGATCGGACTAGCTGAAGAGACCCAGTACTTC	CASSSWIGLAEETQYF
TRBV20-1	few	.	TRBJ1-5	TGCAGTGCTCCCCATGGACAGAGCAATCAGCCCCAGCATTTT	CSAPHGQSNQPQHF
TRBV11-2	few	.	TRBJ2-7	TGTGCCAGCAGCTTAACCCTATTTGGGGACATTTACTACGAGCAGTACTTC	CASSLTLFGDIYYEQYF
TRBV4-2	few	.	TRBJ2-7	TGTGCCAGCAGCCCCCTAAAGGAGCAGAGCTACGAGCAGTACTTC	CASSPLKEQSYEQYF
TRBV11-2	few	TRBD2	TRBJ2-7	TGTGCCAGCAGCTTAATACTAGCGGACGTCGAGCAGTACTTC	CASSLILADVEQYF
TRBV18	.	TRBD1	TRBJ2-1	TGTGCCAGCTCACCTTCGGAGGGGGACAGGGAGCAGTTCTTC	CASSPSEGDREQFF
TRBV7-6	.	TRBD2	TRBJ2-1	TGTGCCAGCAGCTCAACTAAGGGACTAGTGGGAGGCGTTGATGAGCAGTTCTTC	CASSSTKGLVGGVDEQFF
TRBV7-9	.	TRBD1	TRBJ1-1	TGTGCCAGCAGCAAAGGACAGGGGTCCACTGTAGCTTTCTTT	CASSKGQGSTVAFF
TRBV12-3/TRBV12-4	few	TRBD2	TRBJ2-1	TGTGCCAGCAGTTTAGACGGGAGGGACGGTGAGCAGTTCTTC	CASSLDGRDGEQFF
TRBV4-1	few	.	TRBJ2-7	TGCGCCAGCAGCCAAGTTTGGACCGGAGACTACGAGCAGTACTTC	CASSQVWTGDYEQYF
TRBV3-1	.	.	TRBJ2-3	TGTGCCAGCAGCCGAGACGGGGCGGAGAGGGGCACAGATACGCAGTATTTT	CASSRDGAERGTDTQYF
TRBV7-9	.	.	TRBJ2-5	TGTGCCAGCAGCCCGGACATGATGGAGACCCAGTACTTC	CASSPDMMETQYF
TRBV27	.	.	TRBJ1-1	TGTGCCAGCAGTTTACTGGCGGAGGGGGGTACTGAAGCTTTCTTT	CASSLLAEGGTEAFF
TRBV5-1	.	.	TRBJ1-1	TGCGCCAGCGGCTTGCGGGAGAACACTGAAGCTTTCTTT	CASGLRENTEAFF
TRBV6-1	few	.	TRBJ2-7	TGTGCCAGCGGTCCACGCTTTTTCTCCTACGAGCAGTACTTC	CASGPRFFSYEQYF
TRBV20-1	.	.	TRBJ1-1	TGCAGTGCTAGTCTTCCCGACGCTGAAGCTTTCTTT	CSASLPDAEAFF
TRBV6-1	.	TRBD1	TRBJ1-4	TGTGCCAGCAGTGACACCGACAGGGGGCGGGAAAAACTGTTTTTT	CASSDTDRGREKLFF
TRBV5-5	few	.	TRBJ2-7	TGTGCCAGCAGCTGGGAGGTCGACAGATTCTACGAGCAGTACTTC	CASSWEVDRFYEQYF
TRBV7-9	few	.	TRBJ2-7	TGTGCCAGCAGCCCCAGGGGGGGGCGAAACGAGCAGTACTTC	CASSPRGGRNEQYF
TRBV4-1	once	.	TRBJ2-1	TGCGCCAGCAGCCAAGGCGGAGGGTATTACTACAATGAGCAGTTCTTC	CASSQGGGYYYNEQFF
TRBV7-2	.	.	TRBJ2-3	TGTGCCAGCAGCGCATCCAGGTCAGATACGCAGTATTTT	CASSASRSDTQYF
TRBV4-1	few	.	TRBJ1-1	TGCGCCAGCAGCCAAGAGGGGGGAGACGCTTTCTTT	CASSQEGGDAFF
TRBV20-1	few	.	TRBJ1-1	TGCAGTGCTAGTGGGTCTCCCGCGGGGACTGAAGCTTTCTTT	CSASGSPAGTEAFF